This T cell receptor (beta chain) was captured in a study of blood T cell repertoires in COVID-19. Across the whole study: Sites in the United States, Italy and Spain provided acute and convalescent COVID-19 samples. Sample material is recorded as cDNA or gDNA derived from T cells, B-cell-depleted T cells, or PBMCs.

As handled by the study authors: Reference gene primer amplification gave estimated nucleated cell counts. Libraries were prepared by immunoSEQ multiplex PCR; TCRdb keeps only in-frame clonotypes and omits some of them. That table supplies the V and J calls and clone size; D and trimming were determined from the DNA. The profile shows 120,000 to 150,000 clones, roughly 90% of them singletons. This CDR3 spans 15 amino acids. The trim removed 3 bases at V and 5 bases at J, leaving 8 bases unmatched. Germline lookup yields CDR1 SGHNT and CDR2 YENEEA. The TCR comes from a woman aged 45-60 years with acute or convalescent COVID-19. This chain uses TRBV11-3 with TRBJ2-5; 8 bases map to TRBD1. Sequencing input: peripheral blood. The CDR3 spells CASSFNGQGAETQYF. DNA of the CDR3: TGTGCCAGCAGCTTTAATGGTCAGGGGGCTGAGACCCAGTACTTC.